The 32 T cell receptor beta chains in this list originate from one sample, sequenced in a study of shared clonotypes between healthy human individuals. Generated by immunoSEQ multiplex PCR, the TCRdb table keeps only in-frame clones and is missing some. The sample has some 530,000 clones; around four fifths are singletons. Sequencing used PBMCs. All receptors derive from a woman aged 40 to 55 in good health. Some clones in this sample may be carry-over from other donors' samples.

In its sample, this clone was seen once. The chain couples TRBV4-3 to TRBJ1-1; D unresolved. This CDR3 region has 14 residues. CDR1 and CDR2 (germline): LGHNA, YSLEER. V was clipped by 0 bases and J by 1 base, with 6 bases between them. CDR3 DNA: TGCGCCAGCAGCCAAGAATGGGGGAACACTGAAGCTTTCTTT. This translates into CASSQEWGNTEAFF.

The J gene is TRBJ2-5, the V gene TRBV6-1, with TRBD2 identical over 8 bases. TRBJ2-7 matches the DNA end more closely, so the J call is doubtful. Germline V lookup: CDR1 MNHNS, CDR2 SASEGT. This CDR3 is 14 amino acids long. CDR3 protein: CASISTSASYEQYF. The DNA of the CDR3 is TGTGCCAGCATTTCGACTAGCGCCAGCTACGAGCAGTACTTC.

The chain carries TRBV6-1 and TRBJ2-2; 8 nucleotides agree with TRBD2. Losses at the gene ends were 7 bases for V and 1 base for J; bases not matched to a gene: 5. The CDR3 has 15 amino acids. The germline V gene has CDR1 MNHNS and CDR2 SASEGT. CDR3 sequence reads: CASTVAGLNTGELFF. The DNA of the CDR3 is TGTGCCAGCACGGTAGCGGGGTTGAACACCGGGGAGCTGTTTTTT.

This rearrangement joins TRBV7-2 to TRBJ1-3, with D possibly TRBD1 on 6 matching bases. The CDR3 covers 15 residues. Per germline, CDR1 SGHTA and CDR2 FQGNSA. With 3 bases removed from V and 0 bases from J, the gap between germline ends came to 9 bases. In DNA, the CDR3 is TGTGCCAGCAGCTTCCGGGACAACTCTGGAAACACCATATATTTT. It encodes CASSFRDNSGNTIYF.

The chain has TRBV7-9 and TRBJ2-1; 9 bases match TRBD2. The CDR3 runs 16 residues. The germline CDR1 and CDR2 sequences are SEHNR and FQNEAQ (reference sequence). J was trimmed by 7 bases and V by 3 bases; bases with no gene match: 10. CDR3 region: CASSFRSGREGNEQFF. CDR3 nucleotides: TGTGCCAGCAGCTTTCGTAGCGGGAGAGAGGGAAATGAGCAGTTCTTC.

V and J are TRBV4-2 and TRBJ1-5; 10 positions match TRBD1. CDR3 length equals 18 residues. Losses at the gene ends were 0 bases for V and 6 bases for J; bases not matched to a gene: 11. From germline, CDR1 is LGHNA and CDR2 YNFKEQ. CDR3 amino acids: CASSQDLKGTGVLQPQHF. DNA for the CDR3: TGTGCCAGCAGCCAAGACCTAAAGGGGACAGGGGTGCTTCAGCCCCAGCATTTT.

A note on this clone: Other nucleotide sequences in the sample specify the same CDR3. CDR3: CASSPGLAGSYEQYF. For the CDR3, the DNA is TGTGCCAGCTCCCCGGGACTAGCGGGCTCCTACGAGCAGTACTTC. The V call is TRBV18, the J call TRBJ2-7; 12 positions agree with TRBD2. CDR3 length equals 15 residues. V lost 6 bases to trimming and J lost 0 bases; unmatched junction nucleotides: 3. Per the germline V gene, CDR1 is KGHSH and CDR2 is LQKENI.

The chain carries TRBV18 and TRBJ2-7; the match to TRBD1 covers 9 bases. Germline V gene data show CDR1 as KGHSH and CDR2 as LQKENI. CDR3 length equals 14 residues. V lost 4 bases and J lost 2; bases outside the gene matches: 3. CDR3 sequence: CASSRDREAYEQYF. DNA of the CDR3: TGTGCCAGCTCACGGGACAGGGAAGCCTACGAGCAGTACTTC.

The genes are TRBV18 and TRBJ2-2; TRBD2 matches at 13 bases. V lost 3 bases, J lost 4 bases, and 2 bases stayed unmatched. This CDR3 is 16 amino acids long. CDR1 and CDR2 from the germline V gene are KGHSH and LQKENI. This CDR3 is CASSPGTSGTTGELFF. CDR3 sequence (DNA): TGTGCCAGCTCACCCGGGACTAGCGGGACCACCGGGGAGCTGTTTTTT.

This clone was seen a handful of times. The V gene is TRBV5-8, the J gene TRBJ1-5, with a tentative D call TRBD1 (6 bases). In germline, CDR1 is SGHTS, CDR2 YDEGEE. Trimming took off 1 base at V and 6 bases at J, with 11 bases between the two ends. This CDR3 contains 14 residues. The DNA of the CDR3 is TGTGCCAGCAGCTTGTTGGGACATCTTCAGCCCCAGCATTTT. Protein product: CASSLLGHLQPQHF. Variable domain in full (rest from reference TRBV5-8 and TRBJ1-5): EAGVTQSPTHLIKTRGQQATLRCSPISGHTSVYWYQQALGLGLQFLLWYDEGEERNRGNFPPRFSGRQFPNYSSELNVNALELEDSALYLCASSLLGHLQPQHFGDGTRLSIL.

This chain joins TRBV19 and TRBJ2-3, with no clear D. The CDR3 length is 11 residues. The germline V gene encodes CDR1 LNHDA and CDR2 SQIVND (reference sequence). The V and J ends lost 6 bases and 7 bases respectively, with 8 bases between them. The CDR3 bases are TGTGCCAGTAGCCAGAGATATACGCAGTATTTT. Translated, it gives CASSQRYTQYF. Together with reference TRBV19 and TRBJ2-3, the CDR3 gives the full variable domain: DGGITQSPKYLFRKEGQNVTLSCEQNLNHDAMYWYRQDPGQGLRLIYYSQIVNDFQKGDIAEGYSVSREKKESFPLTVTSAQKNPTAFYLCASSQRYTQYFGPGTRLTVL.

This clone was found many times. The gene calls are TRBV19 and TRBJ2-7; 8 nucleotides line up with TRBD1. J gave up 2 bases and V 7 bases, and 10 bases lay outside the gene matches. Germline V lookup: CDR1 LNHDA, CDR2 SQIVND (reference sequence). This CDR3 comprises 15 residues. In DNA, the CDR3 is TGTGCCAGTAACCAGGGGACAGGAGGACCCTACGAGCAGTACTTC. It is translated as CASNQGTGGPYEQYF.

This chain links TRBV30 with TRBJ2-7, with D perhaps matching TRBD1 (5 bases). V was clipped by 2 bases and J by 4 bases, with 9 bases between them. The CDR3 loop spans 12 amino acids. Germline-derived CDR1 and CDR2 are GTSNPN and SVGIG (reference sequence). The CDR3 region is CAWSKTGYEQYF. The CDR3 bases are TGTGCCTGGAGTAAAACAGGTTACGAGCAGTACTTC.

V gene TRBV7-2 combines with J gene TRBJ1-3, with D perhaps matching TRBD1 (6 bases). In germline, CDR1 is SGHTA, CDR2 FQGNSA. Between the trimmed V and J ends, which lost 5 bases and 2 bases, there was a span of 10 bases. The CDR3 is 14 amino acids. DNA of the CDR3: TGTGCCAGCAGCCCTACAGGGACTGGAAACACCATATATTTT. Amino acid sequence: CASSPTGTGNTIYF.

This rearrangement joins TRBV5-4 to TRBJ2-2; unclear D gene. Germline CDR1 is SGHNT and CDR2 is YYREEE (reference sequence). Between the trimmed V and J ends, which lost 2 bases and 3 bases, there was a span of 8 bases. This CDR3 region has 14 residues. In DNA, the CDR3 is TGTGCCAGCAGCTTTGACTCCTACACCGGGGAGCTGTTTTTT. Translation: CASSFDSYTGELFF.

The gene calls are TRBV25-1 and TRBJ2-7; 11 bases match TRBD2. Germline CDR1 is MGHDK and CDR2 is SYGVNS. The length of the CDR3 is 16 residues. V dropped 7 bases and J dropped 2; count of bases not matched to a gene: 10. The DNA of the CDR3 is TGTGCCAGCACGCATGCGGGGACTAGCGGTACCTACGAGCAGTACTTC. Translation: CASTHAGTSGTYEQYF.

Comment on this clone: A far larger clone differs by one base, so this is likely a read error. The sample has other DNA sequences that encode this CDR3 too. The rearrangement joins TRBV5-6 to TRBJ1-1; 7 bases fit TRBD1. The CDR3 runs to 14 residues. Germline loops: CDR1 SGHDT, CDR2 YYEEEE. In DNA, the CDR3 is TGTGCCAGCAGCTACCCGGACAGGAACACTGAGGCTTTCTTT. Its protein is CASSYPDRNTEAFF.

This chain joins TRBV5-4 and TRBJ1-2; D may be TRBD1 (6 bases). The V gene's germline CDR1 is SGHNT and CDR2 YYREEE (reference sequence). The V and J ends lost 2 bases and 7 bases respectively, with 21 bases between them. The CDR3 covers 16 residues. The DNA for the CDR3 is TGTGCCAGCAGCTTTTCCTCAGGGGTCCGGAATGGTGGCTACACCTTC. Translated: CASSFSSGVRNGGYTF.

This sequence joins TRBV7-3 and TRBJ2-6; no clear D. Germline CDR1 and CDR2: SGHTA and FQGTGA. The V end lost 2 bases, the J end lost 1 base, and 3 bases lay between the germline ends. This CDR3 has 14 residues. In DNA, the CDR3 is TGTGCCAGCAGCTTAGGATCTGGGGCCAACGTCCTGACTTTC. It codes for CASSLGSGANVLTF.

This clone was observed a handful of times. The chain has TRBV29-1 and TRBJ1-1, with D unresolved. Germline CDR1 reads SQVTM; CDR2 reads ANQGSEA. There are 12 residues in the CDR3. The V and J ends lost 7 bases and 3 bases respectively, with 12 bases between them. This chain's CDR3 is CSARAYDTEAFF. As DNA, the CDR3 is TGCAGCGCCCGGGCGTATGACACTGAAGCTTTCTTT.

V usage is TRBV19 and J usage is TRBJ2-2; maybe TRBD1 (5 bases). The germline V gene encodes CDR1 LNHDA and CDR2 SQIVND (reference sequence). There are 13 residues in the CDR3. Trimming shortened V by 6 bases and J by 5 bases, and 10 bases separated the two germline ends. The CDR3 DNA is TGTGCCAGTAGGGCGGCAGGGACCGGGGAGCTGTTTTTT. It yields the protein CASRAAGTGELFF. Looking up the rest from reference TRBV19 and TRBJ2-2 gives the full variable domain: DGGITQSPKYLFRKEGQNVTLSCEQNLNHDAMYWYRQDPGQGLRLIYYSQIVNDFQKGDIAEGYSVSREKKESFPLTVTSAQKNPTAFYLCASRAAGTGELFFGEGSRLTVL.

This clone was seen a few times. The rearrangement joins TRBV10-3 to TRBJ2-7, with a weak D call TRBD1 (6 bases). Deletions cut 6 bases from V and 0 bases from J, with 9 bases between. The CDR3 covers 13 residues. The germline V gene has CDR1 ENHRY and CDR2 SYGVKD. The CDR3 nucleotides are TGTGCCATCAGCAGGGGTAGCTCCTACGAGCAGTACTTC. The encoded protein is CAISRGSSYEQYF.

The gene calls are TRBV7-9 and TRBJ2-1; the match to TRBD1 covers 10 bases. V gave up 4 bases and J gave up 5 bases; unmatched junction bases: 14. Germline values: CDR1 SEHNR, CDR2 FQNEAQ (reference sequence). The CDR3 runs to 18 residues. The CDR3 DNA sequence: TGTGCCAGCAGCTCACGGGACAGGGGAAATGTCGGTGACAATGAGCAGTTCTTC. Translation: CASSSRDRGNVGDNEQFF.

The chain joins TRBV9 to TRBJ2-1; D is unclear. The ends were cut back, 4 bases at V and 1 base at J, with 18 bases in the middle. Germline V gene data show CDR1 as SGDLS and CDR2 as YYNGEE. CDR3 length: 17 amino acids. The CDR3 reads CASSPTQVGISYNEQFF. The CDR3 bases are TGTGCCAGCAGCCCAACCCAAGTAGGTATTTCCTACAATGAGCAGTTCTTC.

The gene calls are TRBV28 and TRBJ1-4, with 10 positions matching TRBD1. The CDR3 totals 15 residues. CDR1 MDHEN and CDR2 SYDVKM come from the germline V gene. V shed 5 bases and J 3 bases; nucleotides not matched to a gene: 3. As DNA, the CDR3 is TGTGCCAGCAGTACCGGACAGGGGGCTAATGAAAAACTGTTTTTT. Its protein is CASSTGQGANEKLFF.

This rearrangement joins TRBV10-3 to TRBJ2-2, with TRBD1 matching over 10 bases. The J segment lost 3 bases and the V segment lost 7 bases, leaving 8 bases of the junction unmatched. The CDR3 is made up of 16 amino acids. Germline V gene sequence: CDR1 ENHRY, CDR2 SYGVKD. CDR3 amino acids: CAINDRDRGDTGELFF. The CDR3 DNA reads TGTGCCATCAACGATCGGGACAGGGGAGACACCGGGGAGCTGTTTTTT.

This clone has a count of ten or more. The chain uses TRBV30 and TRBJ1-5; D perhaps matches TRBD1 (5 bases). The CDR3 consists of 14 residues. The V gene lost 7 bases and the J gene lost 0 bases, with 13 bases spanning the gap. CDR1 and CDR2 from the germline V gene are GTSNPN and SVGIG (reference sequence). The CDR3 DNA follows: TGTGCCTTGTCGGGGGATTTTAGCAATCAGCCCCAGCATTTT. Translated, it gives CALSGDFSNQPQHF. The full variable domain, its missing parts supplied by reference TRBV30 and TRBJ1-5, is SQTIHQWPATLVQPVGSPLSLECTVEGTSNPNLYWYRQAAGRGLQLLFYSVGIGQISSEVPQNLSASRPQDRQFILSSKKLLLSDSGFYLCALSGDFSNQPQHFGDGTRLSIL.

The chain has TRBV30 and TRBJ2-1; possibly TRBD2 for D (6 bases). Germline values: CDR1 GTSNPN, CDR2 SVGIG (reference sequence). CDR3 length: 17 residues. Trimming took 4 bases from V and 7 from J, leaving 26 bases between them. CDR3: CAWTSERLGQWLNEQFF. The CDR3 DNA is TGTGCCTGGACCAGCGAGAGACTAGGTCAATGGTTAAATGAGCAGTTCTTC.

This clone was counted a few times. This chain links TRBV5-1 with TRBJ2-1, with TRBD1 as a possible D gene (6 bases). The CDR3 consists of 17 residues. Trimming cost V 3 bases and J 1 base, with 17 bases left between them. Germline-derived CDR1 and CDR2 are SGHRS and YFSETQ. The chain's CDR3 is CASSYLPEGGSYNEQFF. In DNA, the CDR3 is TGCGCCAGCAGCTACCTACCCGAAGGGGGATCCTACAATGAGCAGTTCTTC.

CDR3 bases: TGTGCCAGCAGCACCGTTCGGGGGGCGGGAGAGCAGTACTTC. Amino acid sequence: CASSTVRGAGEQYF. The V gene is TRBV6-5, the J gene TRBJ2-7; a weak D match, TRBD2 (7 bases). CDR1 and CDR2 (germline): MNHEY, SVGAGI. V dropped 6 bases and J dropped 7 bases, with 19 bases sitting between them. The CDR3 has 14 residues.

The chain links TRBV18 to TRBJ1-1, with D uncertain. The germline V and J ends were trimmed by 3 bases and 1 base, with 18 bases remaining between them. The germline CDR1 and CDR2 sequences are KGHSH and LQKENI. This CDR3 contains 17 residues. This CDR3 reads CASSPRAAGGGNTEAFF. The CDR3 DNA reads TGTGCCAGCTCACCGCGGGCGGCCGGAGGTGGGAACACTGAAGCTTTCTTT.

As concerns this clone: Other nucleotide sequences from this sample produce the same CDR3. This chain joins TRBV27 and TRBJ2-1; 11 bases line up with TRBD2. The CDR3 is 15 amino acids. The J segment lost 7 bases and the V segment lost 5 bases, leaving 7 bases of the junction unmatched. In germline, CDR1 is MNHEY, CDR2 SMNVEV (reference sequence). The CDR3 region has the DNA TGTGCCAGCAGTCCAGGGACTAGCGGTCGTAATGAGCAGTTCTTC. The encoded protein is CASSPGTSGRNEQFF.